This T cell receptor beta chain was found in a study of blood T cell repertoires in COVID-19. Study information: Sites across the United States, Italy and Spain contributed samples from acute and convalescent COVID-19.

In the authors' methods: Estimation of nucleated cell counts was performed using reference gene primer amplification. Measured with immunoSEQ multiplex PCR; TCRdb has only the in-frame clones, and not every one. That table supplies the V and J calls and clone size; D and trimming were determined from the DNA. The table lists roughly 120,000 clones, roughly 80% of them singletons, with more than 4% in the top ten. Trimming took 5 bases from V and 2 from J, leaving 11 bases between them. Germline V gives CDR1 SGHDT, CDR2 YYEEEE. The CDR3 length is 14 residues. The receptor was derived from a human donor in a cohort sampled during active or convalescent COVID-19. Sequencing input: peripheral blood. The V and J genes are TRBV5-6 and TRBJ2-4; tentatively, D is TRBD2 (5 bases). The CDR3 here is CASRSGISKNIQYF. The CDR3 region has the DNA TGTGCCAGCAGGTCGGGGATTTCCAAAAACATTCAGTACTTC.